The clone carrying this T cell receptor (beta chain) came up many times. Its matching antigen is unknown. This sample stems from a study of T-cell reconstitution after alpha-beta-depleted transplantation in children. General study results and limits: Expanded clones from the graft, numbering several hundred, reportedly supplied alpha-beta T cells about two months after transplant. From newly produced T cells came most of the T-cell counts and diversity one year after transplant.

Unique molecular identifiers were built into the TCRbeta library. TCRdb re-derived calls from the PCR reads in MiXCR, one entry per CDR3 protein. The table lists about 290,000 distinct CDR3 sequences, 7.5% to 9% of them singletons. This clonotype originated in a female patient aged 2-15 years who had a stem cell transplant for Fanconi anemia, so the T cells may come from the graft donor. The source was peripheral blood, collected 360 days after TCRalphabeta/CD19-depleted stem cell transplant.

CDR3 DNA sequence: TGTGCCAGCAGCCAGGACAGGGAGGGCGAGCAGTACTTC. Protein sequence: CASSQDREGEQYF. The gene calls are TRBV3-1 and TRBJ2-7, with D possibly matching TRBD1 (8 bases). Trimming took off 3 bases at V and 6 bases at J, with 12 bases between the two ends. CDR1 LGHDT and CDR2 YNNKEL come from the germline V gene (reference sequence). The CDR3 is made up of 13 amino acids.